The 32 T cell receptor beta chains in this list originate from one sample, sequenced in a study of shared clonotypes between healthy human individuals. The data were produced by immunoSEQ multiplex PCR, yet TCRdb's version contains in-frame clones alone and is incomplete. Of over 150,000 clones in the sample, 65% to 80% were seen once. Sequenced input: memory CD4+ T cells sorted from blood. Subset noted: CD45RA-negative fraction. The receptors originated from a young man in good health.

The chain couples TRBV19 to TRBJ2-3, with 14 positions matching TRBD2. Trimming took 4 bases from V and 4 from J; bases not matched to a gene: 7. CDR1 and CDR2 (germline): LNHDA, SQIVND (reference sequence). This CDR3 has 17 amino acids. In nucleotides, the CDR3 is TGTGCCAGTAGTAAGGGACTAGCGGGAGAGTGGGCAGATACGCAGTATTTT. Translation: CASSKGLAGEWADTQYF.

The chain is built from TRBV27 and TRBJ1-2, with TRBD1 identical over 9 bases. With 5 bases clipped from V and 4 bases from J, the junction kept 5 bases outside the gene matches. Germline V gives CDR1 MNHEY, CDR2 SMNVEV (reference sequence). The CDR3 has 14 amino acids. CDR3 DNA sequence: TGTGCCAGCAGTCCACAGGGGGCCGGCTATGGCTACACCTTC. It is translated as CASSPQGAGYGYTF.

This rearrangement joins TRBV7-2 to TRBJ2-4; D perhaps matches TRBD2 (7 bases). Germline V gene data show CDR1 as SGHTA and CDR2 as FQGNSA. V lost 6 bases and J lost 3, with 27 bases in between. There are 19 residues in the CDR3. The CDR3 spells CASSSGGGGFAWSKNIQYF. The CDR3 DNA reads TGTGCCAGCAGTTCGGGAGGAGGGGGATTCGCTTGGAGCAAAAACATTCAGTACTTC.

The V gene is TRBV30, the J gene TRBJ2-5; D unclear. The CDR3 runs 11 residues. The germline CDR1 and CDR2 sequences are GTSNPN and SVGIG (reference sequence). V lost 3 bases to trimming and J lost 5 bases, with 7 bases between them. The CDR3 here is CAWSSVETQYF. CDR3 nucleotide sequence: TGTGCCTGGAGCTCTGTGGAGACCCAGTACTTC.

The chain has TRBV6-5 and TRBJ2-6; maybe TRBD2 (6 bases). The germline CDR1 and CDR2 sequences are MNHEY and SVGAGI. CDR3 length equals 16 residues. Between the trimmed V and J ends, which lost 2 bases and 1 base, there was a span of 9 bases. The CDR3 sequence is CASSYTGGSGANVLTF. The CDR3, as DNA: TGTGCCAGCAGTTACACCGGAGGGTCTGGGGCCAACGTCCTGACTTTC.

The rearrangement joins TRBV2 to TRBJ2-6; 7 nucleotides match TRBD2. The germline V gene encodes CDR1 SNHLY and CDR2 FYNNEI. CDR3 length: 16 residues. V trimming: 6 bases; J trimming: 2 bases; junction bases outside the gene matches: 7. As DNA, the CDR3 is TGTGCCAGCAGCGAGGGACGGGGGGCTGGGGCCAACGTCCTGACTTTC. Its protein is CASSEGRGAGANVLTF.

The chain carries TRBV2 and TRBJ2-3; D might be TRBD2 (5 bases). The CDR3 spans 14 residues. Germline V gene data show CDR1 as SNHLY and CDR2 as FYNNEI. Trimming took off 4 bases at V and 0 bases at J, with 8 bases between the two ends. In DNA, the CDR3 is TGTGCCAGCAGTGCGGGGTATAGCACAGATACGCAGTATTTT. As protein: CASSAGYSTDTQYF.

The rearrangement links TRBV18 to TRBJ2-5; D is possibly TRBD1 or TRBD2 (6 bases each). CDR3 length: 16 residues. Germline-derived CDR1 and CDR2 are KGHSH and LQKENI. Trimming took 0 bases from V and 6 from J, leaving 17 bases between them. The CDR3 region is CASSPPRSPGDKTQYF. CDR3 in DNA: TGTGCCAGCTCACCACCCAGATCCCCGGGGGACAAGACCCAGTACTTC.

This clone came up a few times. The J gene is TRBJ2-5, the V gene TRBV25-1; 8 bases map to TRBD1. This CDR3 region has 15 residues. Trimming removed 4 bases from V and 2 bases from J; junction bases left unmatched: 6. CDR1 is MGHDK and CDR2 is SYGVNS in the germline V gene. CDR3 bases: TGTGCCAGCAGTGGAACAGGGGGGCGGCAAGAGACCCAGTACTTC. This gives the protein CASSGTGGRQETQYF.

This clone has ten or more counts. The V call is TRBV18, the J call TRBJ2-1, with D uncertain. The CDR3 runs to 13 residues. The germline V gene encodes CDR1 KGHSH and CDR2 LQKENI. Deletions cut 8 bases from V and 1 base from J, with 9 bases between. The chain's CDR3 is CASKTGSYNEQFF. As DNA, the CDR3 is TGTGCCAGCAAAACCGGGTCCTACAATGAGCAGTTCTTC.

J is TRBJ2-2 and V is TRBV29-1; D may correspond to TRBD1 or TRBD2 (5 bases each). This CDR3 is built from 15 residues. V lost 7 bases and J lost 2, with 17 bases in between. Germline CDR1 and CDR2: SQVTM and ANQGSEA. CDR3 coding DNA: TGCAGCGCTCGAGGGGCTAGCCTAAACACCGGGGAGCTGTTTTTT. This gives the protein CSARGASLNTGELFF.

Points on this clone: Other DNA variants within this sample encode the same CDR3. The chain has TRBV10-1 and TRBJ1-5, with D possibly TRBD1 on 5 matching bases. Germline V lookup: CDR1 WNHNN, CDR2 SYGVQD (reference sequence). V was cut by 4 bases and J by 6 bases, with 10 bases left in between. The CDR3 totals 13 residues. In nucleotides, the CDR3 is TGCGCCAGCAGTGCGGGGGGAGGTCAGCCCCAGCATTTT. Its translation: CASSAGGGQPQHF.

This chain uses TRBV9 with TRBJ2-1; 10 bases align to TRBD2. Trimming at V came to 9 bases and at J to 8 bases, leaving 11 bases not matched to a gene. The CDR3 is 14 residues long. Looked up from germline, CDR1 is SGDLS and CDR2 is YYNGEE. CDR3 coding DNA: TGTGCCATCCAGACTAGCGGGTTAAGGGATGAGCAGTTCTTC. The encoded protein is CAIQTSGLRDEQFF. The entire variable domain, with the rest obtained from reference TRBV9 and TRBJ2-1, is as follows: DSGVTQTPKHLITATGQRVTLRCSPRSGDLSVYWYQQSLDQGLQFLIQYYNGEERAKGNILERFSAQQFPDLHSELNLSSLELGDSALYFCAIQTSGLRDEQFFGPGTRLTVL.

This chain joins TRBV15 and TRBJ2-1; D is ambiguous. This CDR3 comprises 15 residues. V lost 4 bases, J lost 2 bases, and 12 bases lay in between. Per the germline V gene, CDR1 is LNHNV and CDR2 is YYDKDF (reference sequence). The CDR3 here is CATSIRRGTYNEQFF. DNA of the CDR3: TGTGCCACCAGCATCAGACGCGGTACCTACAATGAGCAGTTCTTC.

CDR3 nucleotide sequence: TGTGCCAGCAAGGGTGGAGTGAGAGAGACCCAGTACTTC. Translating it yields CASKGGVRETQYF. The rearrangement links TRBV7-8 to TRBJ2-5; D gene uncertain. The CDR3 runs 13 residues. The V end lost 7 bases, the J end lost 4 bases, and 13 bases lay between the germline ends. Germline V lookup: CDR1 SGHVS, CDR2 FQNEAQ.

The count of this clone is one. This sequence joins TRBV11-2 and TRBJ1-5, with a tentative D call TRBD1 (5 bases). The germline V and J ends were trimmed by 5 bases and 2 bases, with 13 bases remaining between them. In germline, CDR1 is SGHAT, CDR2 FQNNGV. The length of the CDR3 is 15 residues. The CDR3 is CASSPGFLGNQPQHF. In DNA form, the CDR3 reads TGTGCCAGCAGCCCAGGGTTTCTGGGCAATCAGCCCCAGCATTTT.

This clone was seen a few times. The chain carries TRBV25-1 and TRBJ1-1; TRBD1 might be the D (6 bases). This CDR3 spans 13 amino acids. The germline V and J ends were trimmed by 6 bases and 4 bases, with 12 bases remaining between them. The germline V gene encodes CDR1 MGHDK and CDR2 SYGVNS. The CDR3 sequence: CASSRPGVTEAFF. The CDR3 DNA reads TGTGCCAGCAGCCGCCCAGGGGTCACTGAAGCTTTCTTT.

The chain employs TRBV19 and TRBJ2-7; TRBD1 matches 8 bases. Per the germline V gene, CDR1 is LNHDA and CDR2 is SQIVND (reference sequence). The CDR3 loop spans 15 amino acids. The J segment lost 0 bases and the V segment lost 7 bases, leaving 8 bases of the junction unmatched. CDR3 DNA: TGTGCCAGTAACTCCGGGACAGGTCACTCCTACGAGCAGTACTTC. Protein: CASNSGTGHSYEQYF.

The chain combines TRBV11-2 with TRBJ2-1; 11 bases map to TRBD2. CDR3 length: 16 amino acids. Per germline, CDR1 SGHAT and CDR2 FQNNGV. V was pared by 3 bases and J by 7 bases, with 8 bases of the junction left unmatched. The CDR3 sequence is CASSLGVSGRGNEQFF. The DNA for the CDR3 is TGTGCCAGCAGCTTGGGAGTTAGCGGGAGGGGTAATGAGCAGTTCTTC.

This clone was observed a handful of times. V is TRBV7-9 and J is TRBJ2-3; no clear D. The ends were cut back, 1 base at V and 0 bases at J, with 11 bases in the middle. There are 16 residues in the CDR3. Germline-derived CDR1 and CDR2 are SEHNR and FQNEAQ (reference sequence). CDR3 protein: CASSLVPLGSTDTQYF. The CDR3 coding sequence is TGTGCCAGCAGCTTAGTACCCCTAGGCAGCACAGATACGCAGTATTTT.

The CDR3 DNA reads TGTGCCAGCAGCTCACAGCATCAGCCCCAGCATTTT. Protein: CASSSQHQPQHF. This rearrangement joins TRBV28 to TRBJ1-5, with D unclear. Germline V gives CDR1 MDHEN, CDR2 SYDVKM. V dropped 6 bases and J dropped 5 bases, with 8 bases sitting between them. The CDR3 has 12 residues.

The CDR3 loop is CASSLSGTGGAGELFF. The CDR3 region has the DNA TGTGCCAGCAGTTTATCGGGGACAGGGGGCGCCGGGGAGCTGTTTTTT. V and J are TRBV27 and TRBJ2-2, with 12 bases lining up with TRBD1. Germline trimming cut 0 bases from V and 6 bases from J; bases unmatched to any gene: 2. CDR1 is MNHEY, CDR2 SMNVEV, per germline (reference sequence). The CDR3 has 16 residues.

The chain employs TRBV30 and TRBJ1-4; D gene uncertain. The CDR3 is made up of 13 amino acids. V lost 2 bases and J 6 bases, leaving 10 bases between the germline ends. Germline values: CDR1 GTSNPN, CDR2 SVGIG (reference sequence). CDR3 protein: CAWSSGSDEKLFF. In DNA form, the CDR3 reads TGTGCCTGGAGTTCCGGGTCAGATGAAAAACTGTTTTTT.

This clone was picked up many times. The chain joins TRBV9 to TRBJ2-5; D unresolved. With 4 bases removed from V and 1 base from J, the gap between germline ends came to 20 bases. This CDR3 contains 17 residues. The V gene's germline CDR1 is SGDLS and CDR2 YYNGEE. The CDR3: CASSRTSRSAIQETQYF. In nucleotides, the CDR3 is TGTGCCAGCAGCCGTACCTCGAGGTCGGCAATCCAAGAGACCCAGTACTTC.

The gene calls are TRBV7-8 and TRBJ1-5; D is unresolved. The V gene's germline CDR1 is SGHVS and CDR2 FQNEAQ. This CDR3 spans 15 amino acids. Trimming took 2 bases from V and 1 from J, leaving 9 bases between them. CDR3 bases: TGTGCCAGCAGCTTAACGCCGGGGAGCAATCAGCCCCAGCATTTT. Translated, it gives CASSLTPGSNQPQHF.

This clone was seen a handful of times. In the same sample, other DNA sequences code for this CDR3. This CDR3 reads CASSLNRPNYGYTF. The CDR3 bases are TGTGCCAGCAGCTTAAACAGACCTAACTATGGCTACACCTTC. This chain joins TRBV7-8 and TRBJ1-2, with D unresolved. This CDR3 spans 14 amino acids. V was clipped by 2 bases and J by 0 bases, with 7 bases between them. The germline gives CDR1 SGHVS, CDR2 FQNEAQ.

A few counts support this clone. The chain links TRBV2 to TRBJ2-1, with 8 bases that match TRBD1. Germline trimming cut 4 bases from V and 13 bases from J; bases unmatched to any gene: 9. The CDR3 covers 13 residues. The germline V gene encodes CDR1 SNHLY and CDR2 FYNNEI. The CDR3 region is CASSAGQDRTQFF. The CDR3 region has the DNA TGTGCCAGCAGTGCGGGACAGGATCGGACCCAGTTCTTC.

This chain connects TRBV14 to TRBJ2-1, with 7 nucleotides matching TRBD2. The V gene end was trimmed by 4 bases and the J gene end by 10 bases; junction bases not matched to a gene: 10. Looked up from germline, CDR1 is SGHDN and CDR2 is FVKESK. The CDR3 totals 14 residues. The CDR3 DNA sequence: TGTGCCAGCAGCCCCCTAGGCGGGAGAAGAGAGCAGTTCTTC. It translates to CASSPLGGRREQFF.

The gene calls are TRBV6-1 and TRBJ1-2, with D possibly being TRBD1 (5 bases). The V end lost 1 base, the J end lost 4 bases, and 28 bases lay between the germline ends. This CDR3 comprises 20 residues. Looked up from germline, CDR1 is MNHNS and CDR2 is SASEGT. CDR3 residues: CASSEEGFRLRRGTGYGYTF. For the CDR3, the DNA is TGTGCCAGCAGTGAAGAGGGGTTTCGTTTACGACGGGGGACCGGCTATGGCTACACCTTC.

The CDR3 region is CASNPLGTSGTETQYF. CDR3 DNA: TGTGCCAGCAACCCTCTCGGGACTAGCGGGACAGAGACCCAGTACTTC. The chain couples TRBV7-9 to TRBJ2-5; 13 bases are a match to TRBD2. Looked up from germline, CDR1 is SEHNR and CDR2 is FQNEAQ (reference sequence). V lost 7 bases and J lost 4; bases outside the gene matches: 9. This CDR3 spans 16 amino acids.

The chain employs TRBV4-2 and TRBJ2-7, with 7 bases aligning to TRBD1. From germline, CDR1 is LGHNA and CDR2 YNFKEQ. The CDR3 covers 16 residues. J was trimmed by 1 base and V by 4 bases; bases with no gene match: 10. For the CDR3, the DNA is TGTGCCAGCAGCCTAGAGGGATGGGACAGATCCTACGAGCAGTACTTC. This codes for CASSLEGWDRSYEQYF.

The chain carries TRBV2 and TRBJ2-3; 7 nucleotides line up with TRBD2. Trimming removed 8 bases from V and 0 bases from J; junction bases left unmatched: 8. The CDR3 totals 15 residues. The germline CDR1 and CDR2 sequences are SNHLY and FYNNEI. CDR3 in amino acids: CASSRAGVSTDTQYF. As DNA, the CDR3 is TGTGCCAGCTCCCGGGCGGGGGTTAGCACAGATACGCAGTATTTT.